The 28 T cell receptor beta chains below all came from one sample that was sequenced in a study of T cells in Graves' hyperthyroidism and ophthalmopathy. Amplified regions were TCR beta CDR3 sequences from RNA transcripts. HTBI primers were employed in a first-round RT-PCR of the TCR CDR3. TCRdb reprocessed the multiplex PCR reads with MiXCR, giving one entry per CDR3 protein. The repertoire holds around 580,000 distinct CDR3 sequences, with 40% to 55% as singletons. Specimen: peripheral blood or thyroid tissue (not recorded which). These receptors originate from a woman aged 18 to 35 with Graves' hyperthyroidism.

This clonotype has a count of ten or more. The gene calls are TRBV2 and TRBJ1-2, with no clear D. The V and J ends lost 4 bases and 1 base respectively, with 7 bases between them. CDR1 is SNHLY and CDR2 is FYNNEI in the germline V gene. The CDR3 spans 13 residues. The CDR3 region has the DNA TGTGCCAGCAGTGGAATGGGTAACTATGGCTACACCTTC. Translation gives CASSGMGNYGYTF. The full variable domain, with the rest looked up from reference TRBV2 and TRBJ1-2, is EPEVTQTPSHQVTQMGQEVILRCVPISNHLYFYWYRQILGQKVEFLVSFYNNEISEKSEIFDDQFSVERPDGSNFTLKIRSTKLEDSAMYFCASSGMGNYGYTFGSGTRLTVV.

The chain is built from TRBV18 and TRBJ2-7; weak D call: TRBD1 (5 bases). The CDR3 totals 16 residues. Deletions cut 3 bases from V and 3 bases from J, with 18 bases between. Germline CDR1 is KGHSH and CDR2 is LQKENI. The CDR3 here is CASSPPGAVRYYEQYF. Written as DNA, the CDR3 is TGTGCCAGCTCACCGCCTGGGGCGGTGAGATACTACGAGCAGTACTTC.

The table lists this clonotype with many counts. The chain employs TRBV2 and TRBJ2-7, with 10 bases that match TRBD1. The V segment lost 5 bases and the J segment 1 base; nucleotides outside the gene matches: 2. The CDR3 is 14 residues long. Germline CDR1 SNHLY, CDR2 FYNNEI. For the CDR3, the DNA is TGTGCCAGCAGTTCGGACAGGGGGTCCTACGAGCAGTACTTC. As protein: CASSSDRGSYEQYF.

This clonotype was observed many times. V and J are TRBV5-8 and TRBJ2-5; D possibly matches TRBD1 or TRBD2 (5 bases each). V dropped 2 bases and J dropped 5 bases, with 16 bases sitting between them. The CDR3 loop spans 15 amino acids. Germline assignment: CDR1 SGHTS and CDR2 YDEGEE. The CDR3 spells CASSFYVVGVETQYF. In DNA, the CDR3 is TGTGCCAGCAGCTTTTACGTGGTGGGGGTTGAGACCCAGTACTTC.

About this clonotype: No conserved phenylalanine or tryptophan is present at the end of the CDR3, so a read error is the likely explanation. No DNA is shown, since the ends of the CDR3 on it are uncertain; the CDR3 is the one TCRdb lists. CDR3 sequence: CSARGAGSPSY. The J gene is TRBJ2-5, the V gene TRBV20-1; TRBD1 was called by the table and not checked on the DNA. CDR1 and CDR2 (germline): DFQATT, SNEGSKA (reference sequence). The CDR3 sequence runs 11 residues, both termini included.

The rearrangement links TRBV7-8 to TRBJ1-1, with D possibly TRBD1 on 5 matching bases. V lost 1 base and J 6 bases, leaving 9 bases between the germline ends. Germline CDR1 reads SGHVS; CDR2 reads FQNEAQ. This CDR3 region has 13 residues. CDR3 in amino acids: CASSLEGTAEAFF. The CDR3 nucleotides read TGTGCCAGCAGCTTAGAGGGGACGGCTGAAGCTTTCTTT.

This clonotype was seen repeatedly, ten times or more. The chain uses TRBV18 and TRBJ2-5, with D hard to call. Germline V gives CDR1 KGHSH, CDR2 LQKENI. The V end lost 1 base, the J end lost 3 bases, and 6 bases lay between the germline ends. The CDR3 sequence is 13 residues long. CDR3 in amino acids: CASSPLMKETQYF. For the CDR3, the DNA is TGTGCCAGCTCACCACTCATGAAAGAGACCCAGTACTTC.

The chain couples TRBV29-1 to TRBJ2-5, with D unclear. The length of the CDR3 is 12 residues. V lost 8 bases and J lost 5, with 15 bases in between. The germline gives CDR1 SQVTM, CDR2 ANQGSEA. CDR3: CSLGHTGETQYF. CDR3 bases: TGCAGCTTGGGCCATACCGGGGAGACCCAGTACTTC.

Remarks on this clonotype: A much larger clone differs from this one at a single base, so this may be a read error. The genes are TRBV20-1 and TRBJ1-5, with D perhaps TRBD1 (6 bases). In germline, CDR1 is DFQATT, CDR2 SNEGSKA (reference sequence). CDR3 size: 18 residues. DNA for the CDR3: TGCAGTGCTGGAGAGTCCCGGGACATTCCCAGGGGCAATCAGCCCCAGCATTTT. This sequence encodes CSAGESRDIPRGNQPQHF.

This clonotype was recorded many times. The chain carries TRBV5-8 and TRBJ2-7; D gene unclear. CDR3 length: 13 residues. Germline CDR1 SGHTS, CDR2 YDEGEE. Trimming left V 3 bases short and J 4 bases short, with 11 bases between. The CDR3 is CASSSPMGYEQYF. In nucleotides, the CDR3 is TGTGCCAGCAGCTCTCCGATGGGATACGAGCAGTACTTC.

There are many counts of this clonotype. The chain uses TRBV6-5 and TRBJ1-1; D remains unclear. This CDR3 region has 14 residues. CDR1 and CDR2 from the germline V gene are MNHEY and SVGAGI. The ends were cut back, 7 bases at V and 0 bases at J, with 12 bases in the middle. Written as DNA, the CDR3 is TGTGCCAGCAAAGTAGGCAGGCTGAACACTGAAGCTTTCTTT. Protein sequence: CASKVGRLNTEAFF.

This chain joins TRBV7-3 and TRBJ1-3; D is ambiguous. Trimming took off 5 bases at V and 8 bases at J, with 16 bases between the two ends. Per the germline V gene, CDR1 is SGHTA and CDR2 is FQGTGA. CDR3 length: 14 residues. CDR3 DNA: TGTGCCAGCAGCGCGGAAGGCGGGCAATACACCATATATTTT. It specifies CASSAEGGQYTIYF.

This clonotype came up many times. The gene calls are TRBV5-1 and TRBJ1-1; D gene ambiguous. Germline assignment: CDR1 SGHRS and CDR2 YFSETQ. The V gene lost 0 bases and the J gene lost 0 bases, with 15 bases spanning the gap. The CDR3 runs to 17 residues. CDR3 residues: CASSLELAAGLNTEAFF. The CDR3, as DNA: TGCGCCAGCAGCTTGGAGCTTGCTGCGGGATTGAACACTGAAGCTTTCTTT.

V is TRBV19 and J is TRBJ2-2; weak D call: TRBD1 (5 bases). The germline gives CDR1 LNHDA, CDR2 SQIVND (reference sequence). The CDR3 covers 14 residues. V was pared by 1 base and J by 7 bases, with 10 bases between. The CDR3 DNA sequence: TGTGCCAGTAGTATAGTTGGGGCGATCGGGGAGCTGTTTTTT. Translating it yields CASSIVGAIGELFF.

This clonotype appeared many times. The V gene is TRBV10-3, the J gene TRBJ1-3; the D gene is possibly TRBD1 (6 bases). CDR1 is ENHRY and CDR2 is SYGVKD in the germline V gene. The V and J ends lost 4 bases and 0 bases respectively, with 10 bases between them. This CDR3 comprises 15 residues. The CDR3 DNA follows: TGTGCCATCAGTGGACAGGCTGCCTCTGGAAACACCATATATTTT. Translating it yields CAISGQAASGNTIYF.

Turning to this clonotype: At one end, the junction sequence differs from germline, possibly due to a read error. The J gene is TRBJ2-2, the V gene TRBV4-1; 7 nucleotides match TRBD1. Germline values: CDR1 MGHRA, CDR2 YSYEKL. The CDR3 sequence is 13 residues long. CDR3 residues: CASSQDLAGGLFF. CDR3 DNA: TGCGCCAGCAGCCAAGATCTGGCAGGGGGGCTGTTTTTT.

On this clonotype: A much larger clone is a single base away; this may be a read error. This chain links TRBV20-1 with TRBJ2-7; D is tentatively TRBD1 or TRBD2 (5 bases each). Germline CDR1 reads DFQATT; CDR2 reads SNEGSKA (reference sequence). This CDR3 has 11 residues. The CDR3 DNA sequence: TGCCAATCCCGGGGCCTCTACGGGCAGTACTTC. Encoded protein: CQSRGLYGQYF.

The chain employs TRBV20-1 and TRBJ2-7; 13 nucleotides align to TRBD2. CDR3 size: 16 residues. Per germline, CDR1 DFQATT and CDR2 SNEGSKA (reference sequence). J was trimmed by 3 bases and V by 3 bases; bases with no gene match: 8. The CDR3 nucleotides read TGCAGTGCTAGGGATGCGGGACTAGCGGGGTTCTACGAGCAGTACTTC. Protein: CSARDAGLAGFYEQYF.

Notes on this clonotype: Lacking the conserved final phenylalanine or tryptophan, this CDR3 likely reflects a read error. The rearrangement links TRBV15 to TRBJ2-7, with D possibly matching TRBD2 (6 bases). Germline lookup yields CDR1 LNHNV and CDR2 YYDKDF (reference sequence). V dropped 1 base and J dropped 6 bases, with 13 bases sitting between them. The CDR3 length is 14 residues. In DNA form, the CDR3 reads TGTGCCACCAGCAGAGGTCGGGAGCCCCCCGAGCAGTACCTC. Translating it yields CATSRGREPPEQYL.

Ten or more counts support this clonotype. The V gene is TRBV2, the J gene TRBJ1-5, with D tentatively TRBD1 (6 bases). The ends were cut back, 0 bases at V and 7 bases at J, with 16 bases in the middle. The CDR3 has 16 amino acids. The germline CDR1 and CDR2 sequences are SNHLY and FYNNEI. The CDR3 here is CASSEAPGVSGQPQHF. CDR3 coding DNA: TGTGCCAGCAGTGAAGCGCCAGGGGTATCGGGACAGCCCCAGCATTTT.

The sample holds many counts of this clonotype. V is TRBV2 and J is TRBJ2-7; D gene uncertain. The CDR3 length is 11 residues. Trimming left V 6 bases short and J 3 bases short, with 6 bases between. Germline loops: CDR1 SNHLY, CDR2 FYNNEI. CDR3 DNA: TGTGCCAGCAGGTACAGCTACGAGCAGTACTTC. Its translation: CASRYSYEQYF.

The chain carries TRBV24-1 and TRBJ1-2, with TRBD1 matching over 11 bases. CDR1 KGHDR and CDR2 SFDVKD come from the germline V gene. After removal of 9 bases from V and 6 bases from J, the junction contained 8 bases not matched to a gene. This CDR3 region has 14 residues. The CDR3 DNA reads TGTGCCACCCCTCCTAGGACAGGGGGCGATGGCTACACCTTC. Encoded protein: CATPPRTGGDGYTF.

This clonotype was seen ten or more times. The chain combines TRBV11-2 with TRBJ1-1, with D unresolved. Germline CDR1 is SGHAT and CDR2 is FQNNGV. The V gene lost 3 bases and the J gene lost 2 bases, with 13 bases spanning the gap. The CDR3 contains 15 residues. This CDR3 reads CASSLARTANTEAFF. The CDR3 nucleotides are TGTGCCAGCAGCTTGGCTAGGACGGCCAACACTGAAGCTTTCTTT.

This clonotype was seen more than once but under ten times. The J gene is TRBJ1-2, the V gene TRBV18, with unresolved D. This CDR3 contains 17 residues. Germline V CDR1 and CDR2: KGHSH, LQKENI. V was clipped by 6 bases and J by 5 bases, with 25 bases between them. Here the CDR3 DNA reads TGTGCCAGCTCGCAAACAAGGACCCCGTCGTCTCTATATGGCTACACCTTC. Its translation: CASSQTRTPSSLYGYTF.

This clonotype was seen a handful of times. This chain links TRBV24-1 with TRBJ1-2; 8 bases match TRBD1. Unmatched junction bases numbered 4, after V lost 5 bases and J lost 3 bases. The CDR3 is 14 residues long. Germline assignment: CDR1 KGHDR and CDR2 SFDVKD. The CDR3 sequence: CATSADREDYGYTF. CDR3 bases: TGTGCCACCAGTGCGGACAGGGAGGACTATGGCTACACCTTC.

The chain links TRBV7-2 to TRBJ2-5, with 14 bases that match TRBD2. Germline lookup yields CDR1 SGHTA and CDR2 FQGNSA. The trim removed 1 base at V and 7 bases at J, leaving 2 bases unmatched. This CDR3 has 15 amino acids. The CDR3 reads CASSLGLAGGGTQYF. CDR3 bases: TGTGCCAGCAGCTTAGGACTAGCGGGGGGGGGGACCCAGTACTTC.

Regarding this clonotype: This may arise from a read error, as a much more abundant clone is one base away. The chain couples TRBV19 to TRBJ2-5, with 12 bases fitting TRBD2. The assigned J gene may be wrong: the sequence end matches TRBJ2-1 better. This CDR3 spans 18 amino acids. Germline CDR1 LNHDA, CDR2 SQIVND (reference sequence). The CDR3 DNA follows: TGTGCCAGTAGTCGGGCTAGCGGGAGGGCCAGATTTTCCTACGAGCAGTTCTTC. Translation gives CASSRASGRARFSYEQFF.

V usage is TRBV7-2 and J usage is TRBJ2-5, with 9 nucleotides matching TRBD2. From germline, CDR1 is SGHTA and CDR2 FQGNSA. The length of the CDR3 is 16 residues. Trimming removed 0 bases from V and 2 bases from J; junction bases left unmatched: 4. CDR3 DNA sequence: TGTGCCAGCAGCTTAGCAGGGGCGGGAGGGCAAGAGACCCAGTACTTC. Its translation is CASSLAGAGGQETQYF.